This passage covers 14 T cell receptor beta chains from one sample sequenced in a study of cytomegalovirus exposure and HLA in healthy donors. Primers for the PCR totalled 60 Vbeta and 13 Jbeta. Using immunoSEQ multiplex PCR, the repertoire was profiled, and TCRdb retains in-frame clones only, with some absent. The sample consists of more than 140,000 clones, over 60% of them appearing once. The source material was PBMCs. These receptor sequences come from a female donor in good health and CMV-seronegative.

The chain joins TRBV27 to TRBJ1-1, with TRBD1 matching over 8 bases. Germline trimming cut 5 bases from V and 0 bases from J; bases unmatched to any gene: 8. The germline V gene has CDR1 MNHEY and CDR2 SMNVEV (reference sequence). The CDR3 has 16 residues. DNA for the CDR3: TGTGCCAGCAGTCAGAACAGGGGGAACATGAACACTGAAGCTTTCTTT. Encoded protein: CASSQNRGNMNTEAFF.

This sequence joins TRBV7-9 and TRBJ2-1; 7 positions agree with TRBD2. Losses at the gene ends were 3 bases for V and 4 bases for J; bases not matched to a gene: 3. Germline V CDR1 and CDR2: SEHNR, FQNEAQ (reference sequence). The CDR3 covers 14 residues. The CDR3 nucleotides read TGTGCCAGCAGCTTCTCCGGGAGGTACAATGAGCAGTTCTTC. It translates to CASSFSGRYNEQFF.

In DNA form, the CDR3 reads TGTGCCACCAGCACGACTAGCGGGAGTCGGAACACCGGGGAGCTGTTTTTT. Translation gives CATSTTSGSRNTGELFF. The rearrangement links TRBV15 to TRBJ2-2, with 12 bases lining up with TRBD2. CDR1 is LNHNV, CDR2 YYDKDF, per germline (reference sequence). This CDR3 has 17 amino acids. The trim removed 4 bases at V and 1 base at J, leaving 4 bases unmatched.

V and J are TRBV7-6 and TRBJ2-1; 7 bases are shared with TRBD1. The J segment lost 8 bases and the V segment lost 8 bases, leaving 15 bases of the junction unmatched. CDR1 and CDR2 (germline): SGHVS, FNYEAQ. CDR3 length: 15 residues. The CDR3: CASQGSETQGDEQFF. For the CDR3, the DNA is TGTGCCAGCCAGGGTTCCGAAACCCAGGGGGATGAGCAGTTCTTC.

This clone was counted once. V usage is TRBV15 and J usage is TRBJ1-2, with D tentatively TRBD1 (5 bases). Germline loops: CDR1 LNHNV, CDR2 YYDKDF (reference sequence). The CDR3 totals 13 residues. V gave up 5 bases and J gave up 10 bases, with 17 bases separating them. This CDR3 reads CATSPRGGVDYTF. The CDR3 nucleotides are TGTGCCACCAGCCCCCGTGGGGGGGTTGACTACACCTTC.

In DNA, the CDR3 is TGTGCCAGCAGCTTGGGAGCAGGGAGGTTGAACACAGATACGCAGTATTTT. Its protein product is CASSLGAGRLNTDTQYF. The chain couples TRBV11-3 to TRBJ2-3; a weak D match, TRBD2 (6 bases). In germline, CDR1 is SGHNT, CDR2 YENEEA. The CDR3 contains 17 residues. The V end lost 3 bases, the J end lost 2 bases, and 18 bases lay between the germline ends.

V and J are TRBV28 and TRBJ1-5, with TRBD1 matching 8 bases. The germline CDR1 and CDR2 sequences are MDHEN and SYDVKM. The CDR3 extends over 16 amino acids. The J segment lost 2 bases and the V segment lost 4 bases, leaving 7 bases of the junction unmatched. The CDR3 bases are TGTGCCAGCAGTTACGATCAGGGGGCGCGCAATCAGCCCCAGCATTTT. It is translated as CASSYDQGARNQPQHF.

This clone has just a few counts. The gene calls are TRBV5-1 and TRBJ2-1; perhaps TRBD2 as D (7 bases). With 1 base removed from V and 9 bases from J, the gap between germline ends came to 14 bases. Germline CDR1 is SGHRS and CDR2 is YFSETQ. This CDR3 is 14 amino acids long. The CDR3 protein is CASSLRGARSEQFF. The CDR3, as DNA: TGCGCCAGCAGCTTGCGGGGGGCGCGAAGTGAGCAGTTCTTC. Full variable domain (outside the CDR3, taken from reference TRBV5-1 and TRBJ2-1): KAGVTQTPRYLIKTRGQQVTLSCSPISGHRSVSWYQQTPGQGLQFLFEYFSETQRNKGNFPGRFSGRQFSNSRSEMNVSTLELGDSALYLCASSLRGARSEQFFGPGTRLTVL.

This CDR3 reads CASRYTDSYEQYF. In DNA form, the CDR3 reads TGCGCCAGCCGATATACCGACAGCTACGAGCAGTACTTC. This chain links TRBV5-1 with TRBJ2-5; TRBD1 might be the D (5 bases). Matching the DNA end better, TRBJ2-7 makes the J call doubtful. The CDR3 runs to 13 residues. Germline V gives CDR1 SGHRS, CDR2 YFSETQ.

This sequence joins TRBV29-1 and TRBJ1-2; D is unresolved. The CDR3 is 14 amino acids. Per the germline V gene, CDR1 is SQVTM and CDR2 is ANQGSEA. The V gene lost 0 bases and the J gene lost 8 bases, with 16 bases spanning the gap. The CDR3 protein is CSVEEGNGLRGYTF. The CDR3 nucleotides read TGCAGCGTTGAAGAGGGCAACGGACTCCGGGGCTACACCTTC.

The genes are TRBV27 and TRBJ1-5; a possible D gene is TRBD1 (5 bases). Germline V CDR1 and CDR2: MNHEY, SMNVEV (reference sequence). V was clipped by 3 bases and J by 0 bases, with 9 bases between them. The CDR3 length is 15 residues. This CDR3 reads CASSFSGNSNQPQHF. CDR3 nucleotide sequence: TGTGCCAGCAGTTTTTCAGGGAATAGCAATCAGCCCCAGCATTTT.

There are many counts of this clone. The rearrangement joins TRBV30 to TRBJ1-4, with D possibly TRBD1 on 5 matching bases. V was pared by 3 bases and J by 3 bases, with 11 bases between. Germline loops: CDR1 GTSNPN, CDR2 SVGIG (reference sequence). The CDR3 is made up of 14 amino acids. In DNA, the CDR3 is TGTGCCTGGAGGTTCCGGGGGGCTAATGAAAAACTGTTTTTT. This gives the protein CAWRFRGANEKLFF.

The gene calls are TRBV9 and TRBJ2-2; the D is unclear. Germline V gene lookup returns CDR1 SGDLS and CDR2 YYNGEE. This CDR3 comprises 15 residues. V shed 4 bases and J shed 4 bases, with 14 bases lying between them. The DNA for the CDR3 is TGTGCCAGCAGCCCCGACATTCAAGGCACCGGGGAGCTGTTTTTT. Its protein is CASSPDIQGTGELFF.

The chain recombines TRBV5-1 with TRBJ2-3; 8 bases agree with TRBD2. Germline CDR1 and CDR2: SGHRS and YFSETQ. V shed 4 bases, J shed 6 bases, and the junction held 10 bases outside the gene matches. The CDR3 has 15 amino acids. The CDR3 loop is CASSKKRGLEDTQYF. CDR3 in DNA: TGCGCCAGCAGCAAAAAGCGGGGGCTCGAGGATACGCAGTATTTT.